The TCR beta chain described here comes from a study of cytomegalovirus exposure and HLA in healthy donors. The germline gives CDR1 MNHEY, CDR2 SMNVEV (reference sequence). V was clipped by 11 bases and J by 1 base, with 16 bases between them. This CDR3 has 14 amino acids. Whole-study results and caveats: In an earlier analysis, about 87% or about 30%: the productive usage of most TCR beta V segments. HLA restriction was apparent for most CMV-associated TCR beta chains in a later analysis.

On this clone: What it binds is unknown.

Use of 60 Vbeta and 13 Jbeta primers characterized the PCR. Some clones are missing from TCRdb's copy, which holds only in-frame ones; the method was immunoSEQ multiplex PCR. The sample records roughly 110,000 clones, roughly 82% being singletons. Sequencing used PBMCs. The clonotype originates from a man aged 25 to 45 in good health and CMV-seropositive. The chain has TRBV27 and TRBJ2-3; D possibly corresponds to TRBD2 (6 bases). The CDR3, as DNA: TGTGCCGCAGCAACGTGGGGGGGCACAGATACGCAGTATTTT. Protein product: CAAATWGGTDTQYF.